This TCR beta chain was profiled in a study of CD8 T cells in Susac syndrome. Study background: When blood was drawn, the patients with Susac syndrome were therapy-naive, on corticosteroids, or on intravenous immunoglobulin alone.

It was with random hexamers that roughly 0.45 to 1 ug RNA was reverse transcribed. Across 54 Vbeta and 13 Jbeta, immunoSEQ multiplex PCR amplified TCR beta CDR3. TCRdb redid the calling of the immunoSEQ multiplex PCR reads with MiXCR, one entry per CDR3 protein. The sample lists 200,000 to 300,000 distinct CDR3 sequences; 90% to 96% were seen once. The sequence was obtained from a human donor with Susac syndrome. The material sequenced was CD4+ T cells from PBMCs.

The CDR3 region is CSAYPPGQLSYEQYF. DNA of the CDR3: TGCAGTGCTTATCCTCCGGGACAGCTCTCCTACGAGCAGTACTTC. This chain connects TRBV20-1 to TRBJ2-7, with 7 bases aligning to TRBD1. V shed 5 bases and J 0 bases; nucleotides not matched to a gene: 10. The CDR3 is 15 amino acids. Germline loops: CDR1 DFQATT, CDR2 SNEGSKA (reference sequence).